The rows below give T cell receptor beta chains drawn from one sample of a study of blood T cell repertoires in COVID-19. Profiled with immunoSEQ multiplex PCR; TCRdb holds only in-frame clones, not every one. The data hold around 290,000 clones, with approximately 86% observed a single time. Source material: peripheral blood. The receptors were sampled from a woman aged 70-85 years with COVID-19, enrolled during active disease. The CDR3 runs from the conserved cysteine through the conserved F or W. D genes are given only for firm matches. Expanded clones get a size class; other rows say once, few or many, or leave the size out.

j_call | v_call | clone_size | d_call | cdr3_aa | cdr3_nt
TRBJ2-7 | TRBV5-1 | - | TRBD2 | CASSGTSGTYEQYF | TGCGCCAGCAGCGGGACTAGCGGTACCTACGAGCAGTACTTC
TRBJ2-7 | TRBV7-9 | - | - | CASSQGQYVQYF | TGTGCCAGCAGCCAAGGACAGTACGTGCAGTACTTC
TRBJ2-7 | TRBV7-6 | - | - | CASSLEGGASYEQYF | TGTGCCAGCAGCTTAGAAGGGGGGGCCTCCTACGAGCAGTACTTC
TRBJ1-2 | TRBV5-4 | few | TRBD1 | CASRNRGPNYGYTF | TGTGCCAGCAGAAACAGGGGCCCAAACTATGGCTACACCTTC
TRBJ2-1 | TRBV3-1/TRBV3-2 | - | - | CASSPIYDGLYNEQFF | TGTGCCAGCAGCCCCATTTATGATGGACTATACAATGAGCAGTTCTTC
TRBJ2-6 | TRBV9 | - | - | CASSPRGSGANVLTF | TGTGCCAGCAGCCCCCGCGGCTCTGGGGCCAACGTCCTGACTTTC
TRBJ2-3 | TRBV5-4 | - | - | CASSPRSGGSSDTQYF | TGTGCCAGCAGCCCCCGCTCGGGTGGCAGCTCAGATACGCAGTATTTT
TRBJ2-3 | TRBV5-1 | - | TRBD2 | CASSGLAGGHTDTQYF | TGCGCCAGCAGCGGACTAGCGGGGGGGCACACAGATACGCAGTATTTT
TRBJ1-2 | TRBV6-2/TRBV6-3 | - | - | CASSYSPGNYGYTF | TGTGCCAGCAGTTACTCTCCAGGAAACTATGGCTACACCTTC
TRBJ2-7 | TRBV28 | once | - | CASSLEPYEQYF | TGTGCCAGCAGTTTGGAGCCCTACGAGCAGTACTTC
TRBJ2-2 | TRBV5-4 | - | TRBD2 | CASSRGENTGELFF | TGTGCCAGCAGCCGGGGGGAGAACACCGGGGAGCTGTTTTTT
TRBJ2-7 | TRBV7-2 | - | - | CASSKDRDGGHEQYF | TGTGCCAGCAGCAAAGACCGGGACGGGGGGCACGAGCAGTACTTC
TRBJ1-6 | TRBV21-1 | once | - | CASSKEKGAPLHF | TGTGCCAGCAGCAAAGAGAAGGGAGCACCCCTCCACTTT
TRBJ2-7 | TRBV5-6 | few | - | CASSPLVTGYEQYF | TGTGCCAGCAGCCCGCTCGTTACGGGCTACGAGCAGTACTTC
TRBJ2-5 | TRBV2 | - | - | CASHLDSQETQYF | TGTGCCAGTCACCTCGACAGCCAAGAGACCCAGTACTTC
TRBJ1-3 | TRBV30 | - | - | CAWSIDSSGNTIYF | TGTGCCTGGAGTATAGACAGCTCTGGAAACACCATATATTTT
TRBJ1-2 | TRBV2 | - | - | CASSSDSRQGYTF | TGTGCCAGCAGCTCTGATTCCCGCCAGGGCTACACCTTC
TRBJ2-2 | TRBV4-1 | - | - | CASSAQGNTGELFF | TGCGCCAGCAGCGCCCAGGGTAACACCGGGGAGCTGTTTTTT
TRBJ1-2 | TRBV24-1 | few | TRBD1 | CATSDRDRFYGGTF | TGTGCCACCAGTGACCGGGACAGGTTCTATGGGGGGACCTTC
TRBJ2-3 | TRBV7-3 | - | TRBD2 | CASSFLSGGSTDTQYF | TGTGCCAGCAGCTTCCTCAGCGGGGGGAGCACAGATACGCAGTATTTT
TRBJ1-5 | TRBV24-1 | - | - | CATSAPGDGQPQHF | TGTGCCACCAGTGCCCCAGGGGACGGCCAGCCCCAGCATTTT
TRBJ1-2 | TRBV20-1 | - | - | CSASRSGSYGYTF | TGCAGTGCTAGTAGGTCGGGATCCTATGGCTACACCTTC